Listed below are T cell receptor beta chains from one sample, sequenced in a study of blood T cell repertoires in COVID-19. TCRdb's copy holds only in-frame clones and misses some; the assay was immunoSEQ multiplex PCR. The sample has 120,000 to 150,000 clones; approximately 80% are singletons. Sequencing was performed on peripheral blood. These receptors all come from a man aged 55 to 70 with active or convalescent COVID-19. CDR3s include the opening cysteine and the closing phenylalanine or tryptophan. D genes are given only for firm matches. Expanded clones are given a class, and other clones once, few, many or no size at all.

>17|TRBJ1-6|TRBD1|TRBV11-3|few
CASSHPRQGQNNSPLHF
TGTGCCAGCAGCCATCCCAGGCAGGGACAGAATAATTCACCCCTCCACTTT
>14|TRBJ1-4|NA|TRBV6-5|few
CASRTGATNEKLFF
TGTGCCAGCAGAACAGGAGCAACTAATGAAAAACTGTTTTTT
>16|TRBJ2-1|TRBD2|TRBV7-8|NA
CASSLVSGASYNEQFF
TGTGCCAGCAGCTTAGTTAGCGGGGCCTCCTACAATGAGCAGTTCTTC
>14|TRBJ2-5|TRBD2|TRBV3-1/TRBV3-2|NA
CASSPLAAKETQYF
TGTGCCAGCAGCCCACTAGCGGCAAAAGAGACCCAGTACTTC
>17|TRBJ2-5|TRBD2|TRBV5-5|NA
CASSPGTSGMGQETQYF
TGTGCCAGCAGCCCTGGGACTAGCGGGATGGGGCAAGAGACCCAGTACTTC
>18|TRBJ2-3|NA|TRBV5-4|NA
CASSSYERSQRNTDTQYF
TGTGCCAGCAGCTCCTACGAAAGGTCCCAGCGGAACACAGATACGCAGTATTTT
>13|TRBJ2-7|TRBD1|TRBV19|NA
CASSMTGLREQYF
TGTGCCAGTAGTATGACAGGGCTCCGCGAGCAGTACTTC
>14|TRBJ2-5|TRBD1|TRBV6-1|NA
CASSEGTGQETQYF
TGTGCCAGCAGTGAAGGGACAGGACAAGAGACCCAGTACTTC
>14|TRBJ2-5|NA|TRBV7-2|NA
CASSPGTLQETQYF
TGTGCCAGCAGCCCTGGGACTTTACAAGAGACCCAGTACTTC
>15|TRBJ1-1|NA|TRBV6-8|NA
CASSRRSGLNTEAFF
TGTGCCAGCAGCAGAAGGAGCGGATTGAACACTGAAGCTTTCTTT
>13|TRBJ2-7|NA|TRBV7-3|many
CASSSTPPGEQYF
TGTGCCAGCAGCTCGACCCCTCCCGGGGAGCAGTACTTC
>14|TRBJ2-5|NA|TRBV28|NA
CASRATGEVETQYF
TGTGCCAGCAGAGCGACAGGCGAGGTGGAGACCCAGTACTTC
>18|TRBJ2-6|TRBD2|TRBV27|NA
CASRPKAGVGSGANVLTF
TGTGCCAGCAGGCCCAAGGCGGGGGTCGGATCTGGGGCCAACGTCCTGACTTTC
>13|TRBJ1-2|NA|TRBV30|few
CAWSSDTLYGYTF
TGTGCCTGGAGTTCAGACACCCTCTATGGCTACACCTTC
>14|TRBJ1-2|NA|TRBV19|NA
CASSIPGTLYGYTF
TGTGCCAGTAGTATCCCGGGAACCCTCTATGGCTACACCTTC
>14|TRBJ1-6|NA|TRBV9|NA
CASSVRPDSSPLHF
TGTGCCAGCAGCGTTCGCCCAGACAGTTCACCCCTCCACTTT
>14|TRBJ1-1|NA|TRBV19|NA
CASSPHDRPTEAFF
TGTGCCAGTAGTCCACACGACAGGCCCACTGAAGCTTTCTTT
>16|TRBJ2-7|NA|TRBV21-1|NA
CASSKVKHAMLHEQYF
TGTGCCAGCAGCAAAGTAAAGCATGCCATGCTCCACGAGCAGTACTTC
>16|TRBJ2-5|TRBD2|TRBV7-2|NA
CASSPRLAGVSETQYF
TGTGCCAGCAGCCCGCGACTAGCGGGAGTCTCAGAGACCCAGTACTTC
>17|TRBJ2-2|TRBD2|TRBV5-1|once
CASSTGLAGVRTGELFF
TGCGCCAGCAGCACGGGACTAGCGGGAGTCAGGACCGGGGAGCTGTTTTTT
>14|TRBJ1-5|NA|TRBV6-5|NA
CASTSRGSNQPQHF
TGTGCCAGCACCTCCAGGGGCAGCAATCAGCCCCAGCATTTT
>14|TRBJ1-2|NA|TRBV15|few
CATSRDIGVAGYTF
TGTGCCACCAGCAGAGATATCGGGGTTGCGGGCTACACCTTC
>16|TRBJ2-1|TRBD2|TRBV18|NA
CASSPGLAGGLDEQFF
TGTGCCAGCTCACCAGGACTAGCGGGAGGTCTCGATGAGCAGTTCTTC
>13|TRBJ2-7|NA|TRBV6-5|NA
CASRETTGREQYF
TGTGCCAGCAGGGAGACTACAGGGCGAGAGCAGTACTTC
>15|TRBJ2-7|TRBD2|TRBV18|NA
CASSPGTSGRSEQYF
TGTGCCAGCTCACCCGGGACTAGCGGGAGGTCCGAGCAGTACTTC
>11|TRBJ2-1|NA|TRBV29-1|NA
CSVETGNEQFF
TGCAGCGTAGAAACAGGGAATGAGCAGTTCTTC
>14|TRBJ2-1|TRBD2|TRBV19|NA
CASSGSGRNDEQFF
TGTGCCAGTAGTGGTAGCGGGAGGAATGATGAGCAGTTCTTC
>13|TRBJ2-7|NA|TRBV13|NA
CASTQATGIAQYF
TGTGCCAGCACCCAAGCCACAGGGATCGCGCAGTACTTC
>16|TRBJ1-2|TRBD1|TRBV28|NA
CASSLSGTGATYGYTF
TGTGCCAGCAGTTTATCCGGGACAGGGGCTACCTATGGCTACACCTTC
>14|TRBJ2-2|TRBD1|TRBV5-1|NA
CASSLDRGTGELFF
TGCGCCAGCAGCTTGGACAGGGGAACCGGGGAGCTGTTTTTT
>17|TRBJ2-2|TRBD2|TRBV9|NA
CASSINRLAGDRRELFF
TGTGCCAGCAGCATTAACCGACTAGCGGGAGATCGTAGGGAGCTGTTTTTT
>15|TRBJ2-5|TRBD2|TRBV9|NA
CASSVGAGGSVTQYF
TGTGCCAGCAGCGTGGGAGCGGGAGGTTCGGTGACCCAGTACTTC
>15|TRBJ1-2|NA|TRBV21-1|NA
CASILRRVAASRYTF
TGTGCCAGCATCCTTAGGAGGGTGGCGGCCTCGCGCTACACCTTC
>13|TRBJ2-7|NA|TRBV21-1|NA
CASSLAVYQRQYF
TGTGCCAGCAGCCTAGCGGTATACCAGAGGCAGTACTTC
>16|TRBJ1-2|NA|TRBV19|many
CASKDPDLNSNYGYTF
TGTGCCAGTAAAGACCCAGATCTAAACAGTAACTATGGCTACACCTTC
>15|TRBJ1-5|TRBD1|TRBV19|NA
CASSPPGGPNQPQHF
TGTGCCAGTAGTCCCCCAGGGGGTCCCAATCAGCCCCAGCATTTT
>14|TRBJ2-3|NA|TRBV9|NA
CASSWDSSTDTQYF
TGTGCCAGCAGCTGGGACTCCAGCACAGATACGCAGTATTTT
>12|TRBJ2-1|NA|TRBV6-2/TRBV6-3|NA
CASSRAYNEQFF
TGTGCCAGCAGTCGAGCCTACAATGAGCAGTTCTTC
>13|TRBJ2-5|NA|TRBV5-4|NA
CASSLAGSGAQYF
TGTGCCAGCAGCTTGGCAGGTTCGGGGGCCCAGTACTTC
>14|TRBJ2-7|TRBD2|TRBV3-1/TRBV3-2|few
CASSRLAAGREQYF
TGTGCCAGCAGCCGACTAGCGGCAGGGAGGGAGCAGTACTTC
>16|TRBJ2-1|NA|TRBV15|NA
CATSRAGERSDNEQFF
TGTGCCACCAGCAGAGCAGGGGAGAGGTCTGATAATGAGCAGTTCTTC
>16|TRBJ2-1|TRBD1|TRBV9|NA
CASSVAGTGSPNEQFF
TGTGCCAGCAGCGTAGCAGGGACAGGGTCCCCCAATGAGCAGTTCTTC
>15|TRBJ2-2|NA|TRBV5-1|NA
CASSSGPRGTGELFF
TGCGCCAGCAGCTCAGGTCCGCGAGGGACCGGGGAGCTGTTTTTT
>13|TRBJ2-3|NA|TRBV30|NA
CACFRFSTDTQYF
TGTGCCTGCTTCAGATTTAGCACAGATACGCAGTATTTT
>16|TRBJ1-1|NA|TRBV28|NA
CASSFLGGDVNTEAFF
TGTGCCAGCAGTTTCCTGGGGGGGGACGTGAACACTGAAGCTTTCTTT
>17|TRBJ2-1|NA|TRBV7-9|NA
CASSLAVGAGINNEQFF
TGTGCCAGCAGCTTAGCGGTTGGGGCAGGGATTAACAATGAGCAGTTCTTC
>14|TRBJ2-5|NA|TRBV18|NA
CASSPQEGTETQYF
TGTGCCAGCTCACCGCAGGAGGGCACAGAGACCCAGTACTTC